Each of the 2 T cell receptor beta chains below was sequenced from the same sample in a study of cytomegalovirus exposure and HLA in healthy donors. Amplification used 60 Vbeta primers and 13 Jbeta primers. Sequencing used immunoSEQ multiplex PCR; TCRdb keeps in-frame clones, though not all of them. The sample's table shows 95,000 to 150,000 clones. Source material: PBMCs. The receptors were gathered from a man younger than 30 in good health and CMV-seronegative.

The chain recombines TRBV6-1 with TRBJ1-1; D unresolved. The CDR3 consists of 13 residues. CDR1 and CDR2 from the germline V gene are MNHNS and SASEGT. V shed 5 bases and J shed 1 base, with 8 bases lying between them. The DNA of the CDR3 is TGTGCCAGCAGTCCCACAGAGAACACTGAAGCTTTCTTT. This translates into CASSPTENTEAFF.

The chain couples TRBV6-1 to TRBJ1-2; D is unresolved. CDR1 and CDR2 from the germline V gene are MNHNS and SASEGT. V was pared by 2 bases and J by 0 bases, with 4 bases between. The CDR3 is made up of 13 amino acids. CDR3 protein: CASSELANYGYTF. The CDR3, as DNA: TGTGCCAGCAGTGAACTAGCTAACTATGGCTACACCTTC.